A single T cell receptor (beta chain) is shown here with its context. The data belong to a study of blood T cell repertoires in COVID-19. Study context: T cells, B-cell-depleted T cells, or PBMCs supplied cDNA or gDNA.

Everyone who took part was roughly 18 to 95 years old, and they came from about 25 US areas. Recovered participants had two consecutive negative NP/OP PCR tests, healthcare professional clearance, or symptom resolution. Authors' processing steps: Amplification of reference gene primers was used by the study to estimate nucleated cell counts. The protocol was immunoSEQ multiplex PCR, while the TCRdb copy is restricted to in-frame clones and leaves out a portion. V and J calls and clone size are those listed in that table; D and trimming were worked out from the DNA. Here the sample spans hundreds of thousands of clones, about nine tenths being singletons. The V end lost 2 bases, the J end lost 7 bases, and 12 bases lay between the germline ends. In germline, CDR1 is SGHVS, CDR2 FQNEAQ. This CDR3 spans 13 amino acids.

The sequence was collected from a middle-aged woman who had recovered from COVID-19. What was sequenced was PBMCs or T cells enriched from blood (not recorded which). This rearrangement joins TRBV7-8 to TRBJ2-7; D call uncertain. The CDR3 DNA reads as TGTGCCAGCAGCTTACAGCAGTCGGAGGAGCAGTACTTC. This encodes CASSLQQSEEQYF.